Shown below are 9 T cell receptor beta chains from a single sample sequenced in a study of cytotoxic CD8 clonotypes in ibrutinib-treated CLL. TCRdb's copy holds only in-frame clones and misses some; the assay was immunoSEQ multiplex PCR. This table has about 140,000 clones, around 84% appearing once. This specimen was PBMCs, taken after 36 months of ibrutinib treatment. These receptors all stem from a human donor with chronic lymphocytic leukemia.

The chain uses TRBV6-1 and TRBJ2-7, with 7 bases aligning to TRBD1. The CDR3 extends over 14 amino acids. Germline CDR1 MNHNS, CDR2 SASEGT. CDR3 sequence reads: CASSEEAHSTGFNV. CDR3 DNA sequence: TGTGCCAGCAGTGAAGAGGCACACTCGACAGGGTTCAACGTC.

On this clone: In the same sample, other DNA sequences code for this CDR3. The chain uses TRBV5-1 and TRBJ2-7, with unresolved D. CDR1 and CDR2 from the germline V gene are SGHRS and YFSETQ. V dropped 4 bases and J dropped 6 bases, with 11 bases sitting between them. This CDR3 spans 12 amino acids. The CDR3, as DNA: TGCGCCAGCAGCGGCCAGCCCGGCGAGCAGTACTTC. Translated, it gives CASSGQPGEQYF.

The genes are TRBV10-3 and TRBJ2-6; 7 positions match TRBD1. Germline CDR1 and CDR2: ENHRY and SYGVKD. The CDR3 contains 16 residues. Losses at the gene ends were 10 bases for V and 0 bases for J; bases not matched to a gene: 9. CDR3 residues: CATPRQGSSGANVLTF. For the CDR3, the DNA is TGTGCCACCCCACGACAGGGCTCCTCTGGGGCCAACGTCCTGACTTTC.

This clone came up once. The gene calls are TRBV27 and TRBJ2-1; D remains ambiguous. CDR1 is MNHEY and CDR2 is SMNVEV in the germline V gene (reference sequence). CDR3 size: 15 residues. V lost 0 bases to trimming and J lost 7 bases, with 13 bases between them. The CDR3 sequence is CASSLSSALGNEQFF. The CDR3 bases are TGTGCCAGCAGTTTATCTTCCGCCCTAGGTAATGAGCAGTTCTTC.

The CDR3, as DNA: TGCAGCGTTGAGGGGCTAGCGGGGTATGAGCAGTTCTTC. It translates to CSVEGLAGYEQFF. The chain joins TRBV29-1 to TRBJ2-1; 9 bases fit TRBD2. Germline V lookup: CDR1 SQVTM, CDR2 ANQGSEA. V was pared by 3 bases and J by 8 bases, with 5 bases of the junction left unmatched. The CDR3 covers 13 residues.

The CDR3 sequence: CASSQDEAGGYNEQFF. CDR3 bases: TGCGCCAGCAGCCAAGATGAGGCGGGGGGGTACAATGAGCAGTTCTTC. This chain uses TRBV4-1 with TRBJ2-1; 9 nucleotides line up with TRBD2. Germline lookup yields CDR1 MGHRA and CDR2 YSYEKL. The V segment lost 0 bases and the J segment 4 bases; nucleotides outside the gene matches: 4. There are 16 residues in the CDR3.

This rearrangement joins TRBV5-1 to TRBJ1-3; the D is unclear. The CDR3 consists of 15 residues. V gave up 0 bases and J gave up 2 bases, with 9 bases separating them. In germline, CDR1 is SGHRS, CDR2 YFSETQ. CDR3 DNA sequence: TGCGCCAGCAGCTTGGGAGGAAAACCTGGAAACACCATATATTTT. Its protein is CASSLGGKPGNTIYF.

This rearrangement joins TRBV7-2 to TRBJ2-3, with 12 bases that match TRBD2. Trimming took 5 bases from V and 5 from J; bases not matched to a gene: 2. Germline CDR1 SGHTA, CDR2 FQGNSA. The CDR3 has 14 amino acids. The CDR3 sequence: CASSRLAGVDTQYF. CDR3 nucleotides: TGTGCCAGCAGCCGACTAGCGGGGGTAGATACGCAGTATTTT.

Here the CDR3 DNA reads TGTGCCTGGAGTGTAGGGTTAGATACGCAGTATTTT. Amino acids: CAWSVGLDTQYF. This chain links TRBV30 with TRBJ2-3; D not certain. The V end lost 0 bases, the J end lost 5 bases, and 6 bases lay between the germline ends. Germline CDR1 and CDR2: GTSNPN and SVGIG (reference sequence). The CDR3 covers 12 residues.